One and the same sample provided the 14 T cell receptor beta chains below, sequenced in a study of graft-versus-host responses after intestinal transplantation. These receptors are not linked to any known antigen. Here immunoSEQ multiplex PCR was the method, and the copy in TCRdb shows in-frame clones only, minus some. Among tens of thousands of clones listed, less than 95% were seen once. The source was unstimulated CD8+ T cells sorted from spleen or lymph node cells, collected before intestinal transplant. These receptors were collected from a human donor who received an intestinal transplant.

The gene calls are TRBV9 and TRBJ2-7; D might be TRBD1 (6 bases). Germline V lookup: CDR1 SGDLS, CDR2 YYNGEE. This CDR3 spans 12 amino acids. The V gene lost 0 bases and the J gene lost 6 bases, with 7 bases spanning the gap. The CDR3 region has the DNA TGTGCCAGCAGCGTAGCAGGGGCCGAGCAGTACTTC. Encoded protein: CASSVAGAEQYF.

The V call is TRBV19, the J call TRBJ1-1; 7 bases agree with TRBD1. Per germline, CDR1 LNHDA and CDR2 SQIVND (reference sequence). V was clipped by 8 bases and J by 0 bases; unmatched bases: 18. CDR3 size: 18 residues. CDR3: CASGPLDREYGMNTEAFF. CDR3 bases: TGTGCCAGTGGGCCCCTAGACAGGGAATATGGAATGAACACTGAAGCTTTCTTT.

This rearrangement joins TRBV9 to TRBJ1-1; D not certain. V lost 2 bases and J lost 1, with 9 bases in between. The CDR3 extends over 14 amino acids. Germline CDR1 reads SGDLS; CDR2 reads YYNGEE. CDR3 sequence: CASSVIHGNTEAFF. CDR3 DNA sequence: TGTGCCAGCAGCGTGATACATGGGAACACTGAAGCTTTCTTT. Together with reference TRBV9 and TRBJ1-1, the CDR3 gives the full variable domain: DSGVTQTPKHLITATGQRVTLRCSPRSGDLSVYWYQQSLDQGLQFLIQYYNGEERAKGNILERFSAQQFPDLHSELNLSSLELGDSALYFCASSVIHGNTEAFFGQGTRLTVV.

This rearrangement joins TRBV11-2 to TRBJ1-5; D gene ambiguous. The CDR3 consists of 15 residues. Trimming removed 1 base from V and 0 bases from J, with 7 bases in between. Germline CDR1 SGHAT, CDR2 FQNNGV. CDR3 nucleotides: TGTGCCAGCAGCTTAGGCGTGCATAGCAATCAGCCCCAGCATTTT. Protein product: CASSLGVHSNQPQHF.

The chain links TRBV13 to TRBJ2-1, with 11 nucleotides matching TRBD2. The CDR3 runs 16 residues. V lost 4 bases to trimming and J lost 8 bases; unmatched junction nucleotides: 10. Germline V gene sequence: CDR1 PRHDT, CDR2 FYEKMQ (reference sequence). CDR3 DNA sequence: TGTGCCAGCAGCTCCCGACTAGCGGGACCCTTCCATGAGCAGTTCTTC. Protein sequence: CASSSRLAGPFHEQFF.

As for this clone: Germline is not matched at one junction end, which may reflect a read error. The V and J genes are TRBV7-7 and TRBJ2-7; D is possibly TRBD2 (6 bases). The CDR3 is made up of 14 amino acids. CDR1 and CDR2 (germline): SSHAT, FNYEAQ (reference sequence). As DNA, the CDR3 is TGTGCTAGCAGCTTCGGCGGGAACTCCTACGAGCAGTACTTC. It is translated as CASSFGGNSYEQYF.

The chain couples TRBV4-1 to TRBJ2-7, with a possible D match to TRBD2 (6 bases). Trimming removed 1 base from V and 10 bases from J, with 14 bases in between. The CDR3 has 13 amino acids. The germline gives CDR1 MGHRA, CDR2 YSYEKL. The CDR3 is CASSQAKGLPQYF. In DNA, the CDR3 is TGCGCCAGCAGCCAAGCGAAGGGACTCCCTCAGTACTTC.

The rearrangement joins TRBV11-3 to TRBJ1-6; D is uncertain. Germline CDR1 reads SGHNT; CDR2 reads YENEEA. CDR3 length: 20 amino acids. Trimming removed 0 bases from V and 0 bases from J, with 18 bases in between. Written as DNA, the CDR3 is TGTGCCAGCAGCTTAGATCTAGGGAGGCAGCTTAGCTCCTATAATTCACCCCTCCACTTT. It encodes CASSLDLGRQLSSYNSPLHF.

The chain combines TRBV10-1 with TRBJ2-2; D gene ambiguous. The CDR3 totals 13 residues. Germline V gene sequence: CDR1 WNHNN, CDR2 SYGVQD (reference sequence). V lost 8 bases, J lost 1 base, and 8 bases lay in between. The CDR3 DNA reads as TGCGCCAGCGCGGCCGTGAACACCGGGGAGCTGTTTTTT. Residues: CASAAVNTGELFF.

This rearrangement joins TRBV5-1 to TRBJ2-7, with 9 bases lining up with TRBD1. After removal of 6 bases from V and 3 bases from J, the junction contained 4 bases not matched to a gene. The CDR3 spans 13 residues. Germline CDR1 reads SGHRS; CDR2 reads YFSETQ. The CDR3 DNA reads as TGCGCCAGCACTTTGGGACAGGGCTACGAGCAGTACTTC. The encoded protein is CASTLGQGYEQYF.

Comments on this clone: This specimen includes other DNA sequences encoding the same CDR3. The chain has TRBV9 and TRBJ2-3, with D possibly matching TRBD1 (6 bases). The CDR3 is 13 amino acids. V was pared by 0 bases and J by 5 bases, with 7 bases between. The germline CDR1 and CDR2 sequences are SGDLS and YYNGEE. The CDR3 here is CASSVGGGDTQYF. The CDR3 region has the DNA TGTGCCAGCAGCGTAGGAGGGGGAGATACGCAGTATTTT.

Here the CDR3 reads CASSPQGFGTEAFF. CDR3 DNA sequence: TGTGCCAGCAGTCCCCAGGGGTTCGGGACTGAAGCTTTCTTT. V is TRBV6-6 and J is TRBJ1-1, with a tentative D call TRBD1 (6 bases). The length of the CDR3 is 14 residues. Germline CDR1 MNHNY, CDR2 SVGAGI (reference sequence). Trimming took off 5 bases at V and 5 bases at J, with 15 bases between the two ends.

The chain links TRBV9 to TRBJ1-2, with D perhaps matching TRBD1 (6 bases). The CDR3 runs to 15 residues. From germline, CDR1 is SGDLS and CDR2 YYNGEE. Deletions cut 0 bases from V and 4 bases from J, with 13 bases between. CDR3 loop: CASSVEAGAGYGYTF. In nucleotides, the CDR3 is TGTGCCAGCAGCGTAGAGGCAGGGGCGGGCTATGGCTACACCTTC.

V usage is TRBV5-1 and J usage is TRBJ1-1; the match to TRBD1 covers 7 bases. The trim removed 0 bases at V and 4 bases at J, leaving 6 bases unmatched. The V gene's germline CDR1 is SGHRS and CDR2 YFSETQ. The length of the CDR3 is 15 residues. This chain's CDR3 is CASSLEWPGGTEAFF. The DNA of the CDR3 is TGCGCCAGCAGCTTGGAGTGGCCAGGGGGCACTGAAGCTTTCTTT.